The clone carrying this TCR beta chain has a single count. Sequencing of TCR beta was performed on blood CD8+ T cells and on blood CD4+ T cells. The healthy controls were matched to patients by age and sex. While CD8+ and CD4+ T cells were isolated negatively, TEMRA cells were enriched by FACS. The entry originates in a study of CD8 T cells in Susac syndrome. RNA, at about 0.5 to 1 ug, was reverse transcribed with random hexamers. The method of amplification for TCR beta CDR3 was immunoSEQ multiplex PCR, covering 54 Vbeta and 13 Jbeta. TCRdb re-called the immunoSEQ multiplex PCR reads through MiXCR, storing one row per CDR3 protein. The sample includes roughly 190,000 distinct CDR3 sequences, 93% of them seen just once. There are 15 residues in the CDR3. The germline CDR1 and CDR2 sequences are KGHSH and LQKENI. The V end was cut by 5 bases, the J end by 0 bases, with 10 bases between.

The chain is built from TRBV18 and TRBJ1-4; D is uncertain. This receptor was identified in a human donor in good health. The material sequenced was CD4+ T cells from PBMCs. CDR3 bases: TGTGCCAGCTCAAGCAGAGGGTCAACTAATGAAAAACTGTTTTTT. Translating gives CASSSRGSTNEKLFF.